This T cell receptor (beta chain) came from a study of Graves' ophthalmopathy and Graves' hyperthyroidism. Study overall: Investigators collected peripheral blood at initial diagnosis, before any treatment was given. Study-wide results and caveats: Ophthalmopathy progression prediction by the model yielded a sensitivity of about 70% and a specificity of 72% to 75%.

RNA transcripts provided the template for amplifying TCR beta CDR3 regions. The workflow started with a first-round RT-PCR run with HTBI primers and then moved on to a second-round multiplex PCR. Each CDR3 protein gets one entry after TCRdb re-called the multiplex PCR reads with MiXCR. The table shows a few hundred thousand distinct CDR3 sequences, with just over 15% occurring only once. This CDR3 contains 14 residues. V was cut by 2 bases and J by 0 bases, with 7 bases left in between. CDR1 is MNHEY, CDR2 SVGAGI, per germline. In its sample, this clonotype was seen many times. Its cognate antigen is unknown.

This clonotype originated in a woman aged 18-29 years with stable Graves' hyperthyroidism. Sequencing used peripheral blood. The chain recombines TRBV6-5 with TRBJ1-1; D is perhaps TRBD1 (5 bases). This CDR3 is CASSYRGMNTEAFF. The CDR3 DNA reads TGTGCCAGCAGTTACAGGGGAATGAACACTGAAGCTTTCTTT.